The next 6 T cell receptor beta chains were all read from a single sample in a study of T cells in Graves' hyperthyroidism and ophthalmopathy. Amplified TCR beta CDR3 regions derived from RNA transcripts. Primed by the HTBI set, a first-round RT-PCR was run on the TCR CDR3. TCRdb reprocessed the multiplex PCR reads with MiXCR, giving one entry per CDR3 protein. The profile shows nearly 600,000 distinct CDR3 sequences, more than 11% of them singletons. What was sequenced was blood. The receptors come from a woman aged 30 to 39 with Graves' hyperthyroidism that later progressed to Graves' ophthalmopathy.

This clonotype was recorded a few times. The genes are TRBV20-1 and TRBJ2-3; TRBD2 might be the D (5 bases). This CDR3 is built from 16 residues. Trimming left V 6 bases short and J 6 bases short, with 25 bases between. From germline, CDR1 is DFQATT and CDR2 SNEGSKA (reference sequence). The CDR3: CSAPAPLASSTDTQYF. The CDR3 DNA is TGCAGTGCCCCGGCTCCCCTAGCTTCCTCAACGGATACGCAGTATTTT.

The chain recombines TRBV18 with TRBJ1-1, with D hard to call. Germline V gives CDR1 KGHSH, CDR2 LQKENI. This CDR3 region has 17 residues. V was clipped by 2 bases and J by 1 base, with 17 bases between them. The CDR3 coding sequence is TGTGCCAGCTCACCAATAGAGTACGCGTACGGGAACACTGAAGCTTTCTTT. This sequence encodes CASSPIEYAYGNTEAFF.

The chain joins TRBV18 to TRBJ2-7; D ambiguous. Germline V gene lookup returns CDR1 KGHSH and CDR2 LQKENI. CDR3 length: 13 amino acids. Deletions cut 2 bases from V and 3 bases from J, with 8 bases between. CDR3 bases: TGTGCCAGCTCACCAAAAGAGAACTACGAGCAGTACTTC. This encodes CASSPKENYEQYF. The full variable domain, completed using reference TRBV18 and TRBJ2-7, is NAGVMQNPRHLVRRRGQEARLRCSPMKGHSHVYWYRQLPEEGLKFMVYLQKENIIDESGMPKERFSAEFPKEGPSILRIQQVVRGDSAAYFCASSPKENYEQYFGPGTRLTVT.

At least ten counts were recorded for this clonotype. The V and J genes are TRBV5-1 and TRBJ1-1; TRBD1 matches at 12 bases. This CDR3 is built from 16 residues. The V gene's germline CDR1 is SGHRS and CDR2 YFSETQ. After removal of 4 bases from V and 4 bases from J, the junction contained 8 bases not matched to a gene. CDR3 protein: CASSPGQGAVGTEAFF. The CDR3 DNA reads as TGCGCCAGCAGCCCGGGACAGGGGGCTGTGGGCACTGAAGCTTTCTTT.

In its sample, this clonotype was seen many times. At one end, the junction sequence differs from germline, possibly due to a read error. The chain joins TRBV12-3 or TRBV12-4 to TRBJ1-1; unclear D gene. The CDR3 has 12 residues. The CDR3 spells CASSFQNAEAFF. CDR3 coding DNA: TGTGCCAGCAGTTTCCAGAACGCTGAAGCTTTCTTT.

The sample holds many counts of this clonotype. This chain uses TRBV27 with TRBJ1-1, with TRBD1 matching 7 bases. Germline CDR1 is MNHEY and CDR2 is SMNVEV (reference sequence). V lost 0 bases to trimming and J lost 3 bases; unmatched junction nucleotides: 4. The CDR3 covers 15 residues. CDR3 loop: CASSLSGGAHTEAFF. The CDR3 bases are TGTGCCAGCAGTTTATCAGGGGGCGCTCACACTGAAGCTTTCTTT.